This T cell receptor (beta chain) was profiled in a study of T cell repertoires in cytomegalovirus infection. One entry per CDR3 protein, called by TCRdb with MiXCR from the reads. Counted here are fewer than 250,000 distinct CDR3 sequences, about 12% occurring once; the ten biggest clones make up approximately 1.6%. This CDR3 spans 13 amino acids. Deletions cut 3 bases from V and 0 bases from J, with 5 bases between. Looked up from germline, CDR1 is SNHLY and CDR2 is FYNNEI. J is TRBJ1-1 and V is TRBV2; no definite D call. The sequenced sample was PBMCs. The receptor was isolated from a human donor in good health (CMV status not recorded). Some clones in this sample may be carry-over from other donors' samples. The CDR3 DNA is TGTGCCAGCAGTGAGGCCATGAACACTGAAGCTTTCTTT. This sequence encodes CASSEAMNTEAFF.